Below, one TCR beta chain is given with its context. Germline-derived CDR1 and CDR2 are MNHEY and SVGEGT. Trimming at V came to 5 bases and at J to 2 bases, leaving 4 bases not matched to a gene. The CDR3 loop spans 15 amino acids. These data are taken from a study of blood T cell repertoires in COVID-19. Looking at the study overall: The United States, Italy and Spain supplied acute and convalescent COVID-19 samples. PBMCs, B-cell-depleted T cells, or T cells were the source of the cDNA or gDNA that made up the material.

Original handling: Amplification from reference gene primers served as the basis for estimated nucleated cell counts. The protocol was immunoSEQ multiplex PCR, while the TCRdb copy is restricted to in-frame clones and leaves out a portion. The V and J calls and clone size come from that table; D and trimming were worked out from the DNA. The data contain tens of thousands of clones, approximately 90% of them seen just once; the ten biggest clones take up 6.2%. The receptor comes from a man aged 35 to 55 with acute or convalescent COVID-19. Sequencing was carried out using peripheral blood. This rearrangement joins TRBV6-2 or TRBV6-3 to TRBJ2-3; TRBD2 matches at 10 bases. The CDR3 DNA is TGTGCCAGCAGTCTAGCGGGAGTTAACACAGATACGCAGTATTTT. Protein product: CASSLAGVNTDTQYF.